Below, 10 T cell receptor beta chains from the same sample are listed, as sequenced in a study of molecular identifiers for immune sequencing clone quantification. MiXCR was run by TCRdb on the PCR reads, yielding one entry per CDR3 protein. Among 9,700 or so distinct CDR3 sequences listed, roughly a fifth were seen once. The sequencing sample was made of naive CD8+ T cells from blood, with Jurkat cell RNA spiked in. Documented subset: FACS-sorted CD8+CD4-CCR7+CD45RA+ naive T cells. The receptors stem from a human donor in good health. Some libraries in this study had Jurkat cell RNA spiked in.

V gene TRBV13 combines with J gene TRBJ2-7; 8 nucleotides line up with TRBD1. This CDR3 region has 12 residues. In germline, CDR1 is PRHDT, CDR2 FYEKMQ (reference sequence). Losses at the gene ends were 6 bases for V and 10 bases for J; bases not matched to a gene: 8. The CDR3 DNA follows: TGTGCCAGCAGTACCGGGACAGGCGACCAGTACTTC. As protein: CASSTGTGDQYF.

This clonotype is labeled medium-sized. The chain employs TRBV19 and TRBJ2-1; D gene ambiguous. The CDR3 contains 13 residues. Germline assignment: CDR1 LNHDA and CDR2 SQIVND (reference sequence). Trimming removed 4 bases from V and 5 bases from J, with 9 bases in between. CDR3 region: CASSSDTHNEQFF. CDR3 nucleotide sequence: TGTGCCAGTAGTAGCGACACCCACAATGAGCAGTTCTTC.

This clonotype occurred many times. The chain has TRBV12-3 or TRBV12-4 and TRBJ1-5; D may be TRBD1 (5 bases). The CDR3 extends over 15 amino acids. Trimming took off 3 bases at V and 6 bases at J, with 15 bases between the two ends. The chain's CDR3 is CASSFGGGGGQPQHF. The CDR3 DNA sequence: TGTGCCAGCAGTTTCGGGGGGGGTGGGGGTCAGCCCCAGCATTTT.

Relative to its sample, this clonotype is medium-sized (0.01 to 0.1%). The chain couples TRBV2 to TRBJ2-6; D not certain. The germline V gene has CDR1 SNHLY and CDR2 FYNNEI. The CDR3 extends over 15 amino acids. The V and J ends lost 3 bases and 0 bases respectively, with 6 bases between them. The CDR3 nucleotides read TGTGCCAGCAGTGAGGGCAGCTCTGGGGCCAACGTCCTGACTTTC. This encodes CASSEGSSGANVLTF. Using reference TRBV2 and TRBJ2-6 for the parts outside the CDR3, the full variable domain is EPEVTQTPSHQVTQMGQEVILRCVPISNHLYFYWYRQILGQKVEFLVSFYNNEISEKSEIFDDQFSVERPDGSNFTLKIRSTKLEDSAMYFCASSEGSSGANVLTFGAGSRLTVL.

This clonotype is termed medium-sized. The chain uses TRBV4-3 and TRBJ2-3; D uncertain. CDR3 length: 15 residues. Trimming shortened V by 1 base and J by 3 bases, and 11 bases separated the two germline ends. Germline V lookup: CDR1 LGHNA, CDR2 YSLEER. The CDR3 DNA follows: TGCGCCAGCAGCCAAGCGGGCGTCCGAACAGATACGCAGTATTTT. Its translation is CASSQAGVRTDTQYF.

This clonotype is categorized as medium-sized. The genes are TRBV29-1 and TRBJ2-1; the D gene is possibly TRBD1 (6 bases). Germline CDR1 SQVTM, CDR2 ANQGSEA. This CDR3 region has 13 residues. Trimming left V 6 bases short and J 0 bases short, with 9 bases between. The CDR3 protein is CSVRTVSYNEQFF. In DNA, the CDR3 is TGCAGCGTCAGGACAGTCTCCTACAATGAGCAGTTCTTC.

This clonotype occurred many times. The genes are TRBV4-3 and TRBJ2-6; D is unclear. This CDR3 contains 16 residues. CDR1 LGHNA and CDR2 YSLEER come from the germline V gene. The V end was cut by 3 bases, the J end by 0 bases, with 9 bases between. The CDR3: CASSHGRYSGANVLTF. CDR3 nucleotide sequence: TGCGCCAGCAGCCACGGACGGTACTCTGGGGCCAACGTCCTGACTTTC.

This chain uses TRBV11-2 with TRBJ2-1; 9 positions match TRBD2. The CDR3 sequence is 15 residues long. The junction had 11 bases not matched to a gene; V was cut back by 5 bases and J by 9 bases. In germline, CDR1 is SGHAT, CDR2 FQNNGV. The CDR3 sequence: CASSQAGTSFIEQFF. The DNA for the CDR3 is TGTGCCAGCAGCCAAGCCGGGACTAGCTTTATTGAGCAGTTCTTC. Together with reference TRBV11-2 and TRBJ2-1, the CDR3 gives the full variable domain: EAGVAQSPRYKIIEKRQSVAFWCNPISGHATLYWYQQILGQGPKLLIQFQNNGVVDDSQLPKDRFSAERLKGVDSTLKIQPAKLEDSAVYLCASSQAGTSFIEQFFGPGTRLTVL.

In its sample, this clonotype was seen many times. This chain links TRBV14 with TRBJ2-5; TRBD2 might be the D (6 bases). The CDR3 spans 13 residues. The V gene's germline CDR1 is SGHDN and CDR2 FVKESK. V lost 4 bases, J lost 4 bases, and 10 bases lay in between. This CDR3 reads CASSRGRLETQYF. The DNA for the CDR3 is TGTGCCAGCAGCCGGGGGAGGTTAGAGACCCAGTACTTC.

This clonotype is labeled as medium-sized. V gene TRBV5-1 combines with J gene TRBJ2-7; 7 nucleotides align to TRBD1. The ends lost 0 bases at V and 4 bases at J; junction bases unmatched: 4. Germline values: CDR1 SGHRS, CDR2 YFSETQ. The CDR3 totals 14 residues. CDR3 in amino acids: CASSLEQGFYEQYF. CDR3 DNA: TGCGCCAGCAGCTTGGAACAGGGGTTTTACGAGCAGTACTTC.